This is a list of T cell receptor beta chains from one sample in a study of vaccination and CD4 T cells after COVID-19. Each CDR3 protein gets one entry after TCRdb re-called the PCR reads with MiXCR. Of roughly 20,000 distinct CDR3 sequences listed, 55% to 70% are singletons. These receptors have no identified antigens. Sequenced here: CD4+ T cells from blood, cultured in vitro, sampled after SARS-CoV-2 vaccination. Receptors were obtained from a human donor who had recovered from COVID-19. CDR3s include the opening cysteine and the closing phenylalanine or tryptophan. Fields, in order: clone size, V gene, D gene, J gene, CDR3 DNA, CDR3 protein. D genes are given only for firm matches. For some rows the clone size is stated as once, few or many, or as a class when expanded; others skip it.

.,TRBV20-1,.,TRBJ1-2,TGCAGTGCTAGAGAACCTATAGGTAACTATGGCTACACCTTC,CSAREPIGNYGYTF
.,TRBV28,TRBD2,TRBJ2-5,TGTGCCAGCTGGGGGGGTCAAGAGACCCAGTACTTC,CASWGGQETQYF
.,TRBV5-6,.,TRBJ1-2,TGTGCCAGCAGCTTGGTGCACACCTCAAGCGGCTACACCTTC,CASSLVHTSSGYTF
once,TRBV9,.,TRBJ2-5,TGTGCCAGCAGCGCGTCCCCCGCGCGGGGCCAAGAGACCCAGTACTTC,CASSASPARGQETQYF
.,TRBV6-1,.,TRBJ2-7,TGTGCCAGCTCCCCTCGGGGCTACGAGCAGTACTTC,CASSPRGYEQYF
.,TRBV6-5,.,TRBJ1-2,TGTGCCAGCACCAAATTTGGGACGGATGGCTACACCTTC,CASTKFGTDGYTF
.,TRBV6-1,.,TRBJ1-6,TGTGCCAGTCAGGGTAGCTCCTATAATTCACCCCTCCACTTT,CASQGSSYNSPLHF
.,TRBV7-9,.,TRBJ1-1,TGTGCCAGCAGCTTAGGGCAGGGAGGAGAAGCTTTCTTT,CASSLGQGGEAFF
.,TRBV6-2/TRBV6-3,.,TRBJ1-1,TGTGCCAGCAGTTACGCTCGGCTTGAAGCTTTCTTT,CASSYARLEAFF
once,TRBV11-2,.,TRBJ2-6,TGTGCCAGCAGCTCCGACCGCTTCTCTGGGGCCAACGTCCTGACTTTC,CASSSDRFSGANVLTF
.,TRBV6-1,TRBD1,TRBJ2-7,TGTGCCAGCAGTGAGACAGGGGCTTGGGAGCAGTACTTC,CASSETGAWEQYF